A selection of T cell receptor beta chains follows, all from one sample in a study of beta chain features in type 1 diabetes. Assay: immunoSEQ multiplex PCR; the TCRdb copy retains only in-frame clones and omits some. The sample holds tens of thousands of clones; about 60% are singletons and the top ten take 0.29%. Sequenced sample: stem cell memory CD4+ T cells from blood. Every receptor here comes from a woman between 25 and 40 years old with type 1 diabetes. Each CDR3 is given with its conserved first and last residue. Fields, in order: clone size, D gene, J gene, V gene, CDR3 protein, CDR3 DNA. The D gene is left open where the match is weak. The size field is filled for only some rows; it gives once, few, many or a size class.

NA,NA,TRBJ2-5,TRBV4-1,CASSQDRQRLVQETQYF,TGCGCCAGCAGCCAAGATCGACAGCGCCTCGTCCAAGAGACCCAGTACTTC
few,NA,TRBJ1-4,TRBV7-2,CASSAGATNEKLFF,TGTGCCAGCAGTGCGGGGGCTACTAATGAAAAACTGTTTTTT
NA,NA,TRBJ2-3,TRBV11-2,CASSLAPIGDTQYF,TGTGCCAGCAGCTTGGCACCCATCGGGGATACGCAGTATTTT
NA,TRBD1,TRBJ1-2,TRBV19,CASTPLQGGGYGYTF,TGTGCCAGTACCCCGCTCCAGGGGGGCGGTTATGGCTACACCTTC
NA,NA,TRBJ2-7,TRBV14,CASSQASGFGEQYF,TGTGCCAGCAGCCAAGCTTCAGGGTTCGGCGAGCAGTACTTC
NA,TRBD1,TRBJ1-1,TRBV5-4,CASSPTGGRTEAFF,TGTGCCAGCAGCCCTACAGGGGGCCGGACTGAAGCTTTCTTT
NA,NA,TRBJ1-2,TRBV13,CASSLGRLAGDYGYTF,TGTGCCAGCAGCTTGGGCCGTCTCGCCGGGGACTATGGCTACACCTTC
few,TRBD1,TRBJ2-2,TRBV7-9,CASETGGLNTGELFF,TGTGCCAGCGAAACAGGGGGCTTGAACACCGGGGAGCTGTTTTTT
few,NA,TRBJ2-7,TRBV2,CASSEAGTLSYEQYF,TGTGCCAGCAGTGAGGCGGGGACCCTTAGCTACGAGCAGTACTTC
NA,NA,TRBJ1-2,TRBV5-1,CASSLAVGGDEGYTF,TGCGCCAGCAGCCTCGCTGTAGGGGGAGACGAAGGCTACACCTTC
few,TRBD1,TRBJ2-7,TRBV11-2,CASSSRQGGFYEQYF,TGTGCCAGCAGCTCCAGACAGGGGGGGTTCTACGAGCAGTACTTC
NA,NA,TRBJ2-1,TRBV5-4,CASSLAVNEQFF,TGTGCCAGCAGCTTGGCAGTTAATGAGCAGTTCTTC
NA,TRBD2,TRBJ2-1,TRBV4-1,CASSPQVAGTYNEQFF,TGCGCCAGCAGCCCCCAAGTAGCGGGTACCTACAATGAGCAGTTCTTC
few,TRBD1,TRBJ2-7,TRBV28,CASSPAGGFYEQYF,TGTGCCAGCAGTCCGGCAGGGGGCTTTTACGAGCAGTACTTC
NA,TRBD2,TRBJ2-1,TRBV28,CASKASGSRLSSYNEQFF,TGTGCCAGCAAGGCTAGCGGGAGTCGTCTAAGCTCCTACAATGAGCAGTTCTTC
NA,TRBD2,TRBJ2-3,TRBV7-8,CASIKTRLAVADTQYF,TGTGCCAGCATCAAAACCCGACTAGCGGTCGCAGATACGCAGTATTTT
few,NA,TRBJ2-5,TRBV21-1,CASSKEVRGGETQYF,TGTGCCAGCAGCAAAGAGGTCAGGGGTGGGGAGACCCAGTACTTC
NA,TRBD1,TRBJ1-1,TRBV30,CAWRLGTGTGTFANTEAFF,TGTGCCTGGAGACTCGGAACCGGGACAGGAACCTTCGCGAACACTGAAGCTTTCTTT
NA,NA,TRBJ1-2,TRBV11-3,CASSRGTPYGYTF,TGTGCCAGCAGCCGAGGGACACCCTATGGCTACACCTTC
few,TRBD2,TRBJ2-1,TRBV30,CAWSGLAGNEQFF,TGTGCCTGGAGTGGACTAGCGGGCAATGAGCAGTTCTTC
NA,TRBD2,TRBJ2-1,TRBV5-1,CASSLSASGSGNEQFF,TGCGCCAGCAGCTTGAGCGCTAGCGGGAGCGGCAATGAGCAGTTCTTC
few,TRBD2,TRBJ2-5,TRBV30,CAWDTSGSLQETQYF,TGTGCCTGGGATACTAGCGGGAGTCTCCAAGAGACCCAGTACTTC
few,NA,TRBJ2-5,TRBV21-1,CASSKGDPRGKETQYF,TGTGCCAGCAGCAAAGGAGACCCCAGAGGAAAAGAGACCCAGTACTTC
NA,TRBD2,TRBJ2-7,TRBV7-9,CASSRGTSGRNEQYF,TGTGCCAGCAGCCGCGGGACTAGCGGGAGGAACGAGCAGTACTTC
NA,TRBD2,TRBJ2-5,TRBV4-1,CASSQVPSGLAIQETQYF,TGCGCCAGCAGCCAAGTACCCTCCGGACTAGCCATCCAAGAGACCCAGTACTTC
NA,NA,TRBJ2-3,TRBV11-2,CASSFSSDSRRIDTQYF,TGTGCCAGCAGCTTCTCCTCGGACAGCCGGAGGATAGATACGCAGTATTTT
NA,TRBD1,TRBJ2-2,TRBV7-9,CASSLTGVAGELFF,TGTGCCAGCAGCCTGACAGGGGTCGCCGGGGAGCTGTTTTTT
NA,TRBD2,TRBJ2-1,TRBV18,CASSPTSTPAHNEQFF,TGTGCCAGCTCACCGACTAGCACTCCAGCTCACAATGAGCAGTTCTTC